This is a list of T cell receptor beta chains from one sample in a study of beta chain features in type 1 diabetes. The method was immunoSEQ multiplex PCR; TCRdb's version includes in-frame clones alone and lacks a portion of them. This table holds almost 250,000 clones, 13% to 15% found once. What was sequenced was naive CD4+ T cells from blood. Source of these receptors: a woman aged 40 to 49 in good health. Both conserved end residues are trimmed from each CDR3. Part of the rows lack a size; the others show once, few, many or a class for expanded clones.

>TRBV7-2|TRBJ2-2|NA
ASSLKAANTGELF
>TRBV10-3|TRBJ2-5|NA
AIRGTNQETQY
>TRBV27|TRBJ2-3|few
ASSLTSPASTDTQY
>TRBV27|TRBJ1-5|NA
ASSPGYSNQPQH
>TRBV9|TRBJ2-2|NA
ASSVGAGGTYTGELF
>TRBV7-8|TRBJ1-1|few
ASSLVVRATAF
>TRBV19|TRBJ2-7|NA
ASQKDRGADEQY
>TRBV27|TRBJ2-3|NA
ASSFSSQESTDTQY
>TRBV6-5|TRBJ1-2|NA
ASSYMRTDGYT
>TRBV6-6|TRBJ2-7|NA
ASAQTGRTYEQY
>TRBV6-5|TRBJ1-5|NA
ASSHPGDQPQH
>TRBV29-1|TRBJ2-3|few
SVEGGLSDTQY
>TRBV18|TRBJ2-5|few
ASSPAEGIETQY
>TRBV5-1|TRBJ1-2|few
ASSLITGGNYGYT
>TRBV19|TRBJ2-5|few
ASSARTGGETQY
>TRBV5-6|TRBJ1-2|few
ASRGGHYGYT
>TRBV5-6|TRBJ1-2|few
ASSGQGARYGYT
>TRBV10-3|TRBJ2-3|NA
AIRSRGQLGTDTQY
>TRBV4-1|TRBJ2-5|few
ASSQGLAGETQY
>TRBV9|TRBJ1-3|NA
ASSVGADSFGNTIY
>TRBV5-1|TRBJ1-1|few
ASSSTDRLLTEAF
>TRBV9|TRBJ2-1|NA
ASSADPGQGNEQF
>TRBV18|TRBJ2-5|NA
ASSPLGQGVGETQY
>TRBV7-6|TRBJ2-1|few
ASSLNLAGPLGEQF
>TRBV6-5|TRBJ1-2|NA
ASRRDLWGYGYT
>TRBV25-1|TRBJ1-2|NA
ASRRALNYGYT
>TRBV5-1|TRBJ2-2|NA
ASSLEGRTGELF
>TRBV6-1|TRBJ2-5|NA
ASSVPSGGAVETQY
>TRBV7-9|TRBJ2-7|few
ASSVTSGGVPYEQY
>TRBV4-1|TRBJ1-6|few
ASSQDPPYSPLH
>TRBV19|TRBJ2-5|NA
ATSAGPGQETQY
>TRBV10-3|TRBJ1-2|few
AIDSDSNYGYT
>TRBV18|TRBJ1-1|few
ASSPFRGWNEAF
>TRBV7-2|TRBJ2-3|few
ASSFRGGGTDTQY
>TRBV5-1|TRBJ1-2|few
ASSLGQGLNYGYT
>TRBV4-3|TRBJ2-5|few
ASSLGAETQY
>TRBV9|TRBJ1-2|NA
ASSVASGQIGYT
>TRBV4-1|TRBJ2-6|NA
ASSQDRRSSGANVLT
>TRBV7-9|TRBJ2-3|NA
ASGVAGGTDTQY
>TRBV7-2|TRBJ1-4|once
ASSATGGRLEKLF
>TRBV7-2|TRBJ2-6|many
ASSSDSSGANVLT
>TRBV7-9|TRBJ1-2|few
ASSLTTASSGYT
>TRBV6-5|TRBJ2-1|NA
ASSRQGGYSHEQF
>TRBV19|TRBJ2-7|NA
ASSQLPGQVGEQY
>TRBV27|TRBJ2-3|NA
ASSLLAPSGGPDTQY